Following are 26 T cell receptor beta chains from one sample sequenced in a study of metastatic and nonmetastatic thyroid tumors. TCRdb ran MiXCR on the PCR reads. The sample lists several thousand clones, approximately 40% occurring once. None of the patients had undergone any treatment ahead of thyroid surgery. The sequencing input was tumor tissue. These receptors originate from a female donor with papillary thyroid cancer or a benign thyroid nodule (not recorded which). Some clones in this sample may be carry-over from other donors' samples.

This chain uses TRBV6-2 or TRBV6-3 with TRBJ2-7, with D uncertain. CDR3 length equals 12 residues. The V and J ends lost 6 bases and 3 bases respectively, with 9 bases between them. Looked up from germline, CDR1 is MNHEY and CDR2 is SVGEGT. The CDR3 region is CASSSQSYEQYF. In DNA form, the CDR3 reads TGTGCCAGCAGCTCCCAGAGCTACGAGCAGTACTTC.

Note on this clone: An end of the junction differs from the germline gene, which may be a read error. The CDR3 DNA follows: TGTGCCAGCAGCCAAGATCGCGGCAGGGCCGGGGCCAGCGTCCTGACTTTC. Its translation is CASSQDRGRAGASVLTF. J is TRBJ2-6 and V is TRBV3-1, with D perhaps given as TRBD1 or TRBD2 (5 bases each). CDR3 length: 17 residues. Germline-derived CDR1 and CDR2 are LGHDT and YNNKEL (reference sequence).

In its sample, this clone was seen a few times. The chain joins TRBV11-2 to TRBJ2-7; 7 bases map to TRBD2. Per the germline V gene, CDR1 is SGHAT and CDR2 is FQNNGV. Trimming at V came to 0 bases and at J to 4 bases, leaving 6 bases not matched to a gene. The CDR3 is made up of 15 amino acids. DNA of the CDR3: TGTGCCAGCAGCTTAGATAGTTGGGGGGGTTACGAGCAGTACTTC. Residues: CASSLDSWGGYEQYF. The full variable domain, rest sourced from reference TRBV11-2 and TRBJ2-7, is EAGVAQSPRYKIIEKRQSVAFWCNPISGHATLYWYQQILGQGPKLLIQFQNNGVVDDSQLPKDRFSAERLKGVDSTLKIQPAKLEDSAVYLCASSLDSWGGYEQYFGPGTRLTVT.

This chain uses TRBV7-8 with TRBJ2-7, with D possibly called TRBD1 or TRBD2 (5 bases each). Germline CDR1 SGHVS, CDR2 FQNEAQ. Trimming shortened V by 5 bases and J by 0 bases, and 14 bases separated the two germline ends. The CDR3 sequence is 15 residues long. The CDR3 DNA is TGTGCCAGCAGCAGCGTTGGGGGTCGCTCCTACGAGCAGTACTTC. Translated: CASSSVGGRSYEQYF.

The rearrangement links TRBV2 to TRBJ2-2; D may be TRBD1 (5 bases). This CDR3 has 17 residues. Looked up from germline, CDR1 is SNHLY and CDR2 is FYNNEI. V lost 3 bases and J lost 0, with 14 bases in between. CDR3 nucleotide sequence: TGTGCCAGCAGTGATGACAGATATCCCACGAACACCGGGGAGCTGTTTTTT. Amino acids: CASSDDRYPTNTGELFF.

This clone is labeled medium-sized. The gene calls are TRBV11-1 and TRBJ1-1; 9 nucleotides match TRBD1. The CDR3 spans 12 residues. Germline lookup yields CDR1 SGHAT and CDR2 FQDESV (reference sequence). V trimming: 7 bases; J trimming: 4 bases; junction bases outside the gene matches: 1. Here the CDR3 DNA reads TGTGCCAGCATGACAGGGGGCACTGAAGCTTTCTTT. This sequence encodes CASMTGGTEAFF.

This clone was found a few times. The chain employs TRBV6-2 or TRBV6-3 and TRBJ2-3; possibly TRBD2 for D (6 bases). The CDR3 contains 16 residues. Per germline, CDR1 MNHEY and CDR2 SVGEGT. Trimming left V 0 bases short and J 6 bases short, with 16 bases between. CDR3 in amino acids: CASSYSSGFSGDTQYF. CDR3 nucleotides: TGTGCCAGCAGTTACTCGTCGGGTTTTAGCGGTGATACGCAGTATTTT.

The sample holds a few counts of this clone. The gene calls are TRBV12-3 or TRBV12-4 and TRBJ1-6; D is undetermined. The CDR3 is 13 amino acids. Trimming shortened V by 6 bases and J by 8 bases, and 11 bases separated the two germline ends. The CDR3 bases are TGTGCCAGCAGACCCCGGGGAGATTCACCCCTCCACTTT. The encoded protein is CASRPRGDSPLHF.

The chain carries TRBV6-2 or TRBV6-3 and TRBJ2-2; no reliable D call. This CDR3 region has 15 residues. The germline CDR1 and CDR2 sequences are MNHEY and SVGEGT. V gave up 2 bases and J gave up 0 bases, with 7 bases separating them. The chain's CDR3 is CASSYLPANTGELFF. Written as DNA, the CDR3 is TGTGCCAGCAGTTACCTCCCGGCGAACACCGGGGAGCTGTTTTTT.

A few counts support this clone. The J gene is TRBJ1-6, the V gene TRBV27; 7 nucleotides agree with TRBD1. V trimming: 3 bases; J trimming: 6 bases; junction bases outside the gene matches: 2. The CDR3 loop spans 14 amino acids. Germline lookup yields CDR1 MNHEY and CDR2 SMNVEV (reference sequence). CDR3 region: CASSFRGGNSPLHF. DNA of the CDR3: TGTGCCAGCAGTTTCAGGGGGGGTAATTCACCCCTCCACTTT.

Sample share makes this clone medium-sized. The gene calls are TRBV20-1 and TRBJ1-2; 7 bases align to TRBD1. This CDR3 spans 16 amino acids. Per germline, CDR1 DFQATT and CDR2 SNEGSKA (reference sequence). The junction had 13 bases not matched to a gene; V was cut back by 2 bases and J by 4 bases. The CDR3 loop reads CSARPTADRRSYGYTF. The DNA for the CDR3 is TGCAGTGCTAGACCCACCGCGGACAGGCGTTCCTATGGCTACACCTTC.

A few counts support this clone. V gene TRBV6-5 combines with J gene TRBJ2-7; 14 nucleotides line up with TRBD2. This CDR3 region has 15 residues. Germline lookup yields CDR1 MNHEY and CDR2 SVGAGI. V shed 3 bases and J 6 bases; nucleotides not matched to a gene: 4. This CDR3 reads CASSYGTSGSGEQYF. The CDR3 DNA reads as TGTGCCAGCAGTTATGGGACTAGCGGGAGCGGCGAGCAGTACTTC.

The J gene is TRBJ2-3, the V gene TRBV12-3 or TRBV12-4, with D perhaps being TRBD1 or TRBD2 (5 bases each). The CDR3 extends over 15 amino acids. Trimming removed 2 bases from V and 0 bases from J, with 9 bases in between. CDR3 in DNA: TGTGCCAGCAGTTTAAGGGACCATAGCACAGATACGCAGTATTTT. It encodes CASSLRDHSTDTQYF.

The genes are TRBV2 and TRBJ2-2; D possibly uses TRBD1 or TRBD2 (5 bases each). From germline, CDR1 is SNHLY and CDR2 FYNNEI. This CDR3 region has 14 residues. Trimming cost V 8 bases and J 0 bases, with 10 bases left between them. This CDR3 is CASRDPANTGELFF. As DNA, the CDR3 is TGTGCCAGCCGGGACCCAGCGAACACCGGGGAGCTGTTTTTT.

This clone is labeled as medium-sized. This rearrangement joins TRBV6-2 or TRBV6-3 to TRBJ2-7; no clear D gene. Trimming pared 0 bases from V and 2 bases from J, leaving 5 bases between. The CDR3 contains 13 residues. Per the germline V gene, CDR1 is MNHEY and CDR2 is SVGEGT. The CDR3 DNA follows: TGTGCCAGCAGTTACTCTGGAACCTACGAGCAGTACTTC. It is translated as CASSYSGTYEQYF.

This chain connects TRBV11-2 to TRBJ1-1; TRBD1 matches 7 bases. The CDR3 consists of 14 residues. Unmatched junction bases numbered 9, after V lost 6 bases and J lost 5 bases. From germline, CDR1 is SGHAT and CDR2 FQNNGV. CDR3 loop: CASSHDRAGTEAFF. Written as DNA, the CDR3 is TGTGCCAGCAGTCACGACAGGGCGGGTACTGAAGCTTTCTTT.

The chain has TRBV5-1 and TRBJ1-1, with TRBD1 matching over 11 bases. Germline V gives CDR1 SGHRS, CDR2 YFSETQ. The J segment lost 10 bases and the V segment lost 0 bases, leaving 2 bases of the junction unmatched. This CDR3 is built from 13 residues. The CDR3 spells CASSLDGTGGAFF. CDR3 sequence (DNA): TGCGCCAGCAGCTTGGACGGGACAGGGGGAGCTTTCTTT.

This clone counts as medium-sized. This chain links TRBV3-1 with TRBJ1-1, with no clear D. Per the germline V gene, CDR1 is LGHDT and CDR2 is YNNKEL (reference sequence). Trimming took 2 bases from V and 2 from J, leaving 15 bases between them. The CDR3 runs 16 residues. CDR3: CASSQPSPTVNTEAFF. The CDR3 coding sequence is TGTGCCAGCAGCCAACCCTCACCTACAGTCAACACTGAAGCTTTCTTT.

The chain carries TRBV6-1 and TRBJ1-5; unclear D gene. Trimming removed 6 bases from V and 1 base from J, with 4 bases in between. From germline, CDR1 is MNHNS and CDR2 SASEGT. The CDR3 sequence is 12 residues long. The CDR3 spells CASSDSNQPQHF. The CDR3 nucleotides are TGTGCCAGCAGCGACAGCAATCAGCCCCAGCATTTT.

The chain recombines TRBV7-6 with TRBJ1-6; 8 bases map to TRBD1. The length of the CDR3 is 15 residues. From germline, CDR1 is SGHVS and CDR2 FNYEAQ. V lost 5 bases, J lost 7 bases, and 7 bases stayed unmatched. CDR3 sequence (DNA): TGTGCCAGCAGCCCAGAGACAGGGGCAAATTCACCCCTCCACTTT. It encodes CASSPETGANSPLHF.

This clone was picked up a small number of times. This sequence joins TRBV9 and TRBJ2-7; tentatively, D is TRBD2 (5 bases). CDR1 is SGDLS, CDR2 YYNGEE, per germline. The V gene lost 4 bases and the J gene lost 3 bases, with 17 bases spanning the gap. CDR3 length: 15 amino acids. CDR3 loop: CASSPKASSLYEQYF. The CDR3 bases are TGTGCCAGCAGCCCTAAAGCTAGCAGCCTCTACGAGCAGTACTTC.

This clone was found a few times. V and J are TRBV6-2 or TRBV6-3 and TRBJ2-7; 7 bases are shared with TRBD1. The CDR3 consists of 13 residues. Trimming took 5 bases from V and 4 from J; bases not matched to a gene: 5. Germline V lookup: CDR1 MNHEY, CDR2 SVGEGT. The CDR3 DNA reads TGTGCCAGCAGTCCCGGGACAGTGTACGAGCAGTACTTC. Its protein is CASSPGTVYEQYF.

CDR3 protein: CASSRDGYYNEQFF. Here the CDR3 DNA reads TGCGCCAGCAGCCGGGACGGATATTACAATGAGCAGTTCTTC. The V and J genes are TRBV5-1 and TRBJ2-1; tentatively, D is TRBD1 or TRBD2 (5 bases each). CDR1 and CDR2 (germline): SGHRS, YFSETQ. CDR3 length equals 14 residues. V was clipped by 4 bases and J by 4 bases, with 12 bases between them.

This rearrangement joins TRBV6-5 to TRBJ2-4; D is unclear. Trimming pared 7 bases from V and 3 bases from J, leaving 7 bases between. This CDR3 spans 12 amino acids. Germline lookup yields CDR1 MNHEY and CDR2 SVGAGI. CDR3 in DNA: TGTGCCAGCAAGGGAAACAAAAACATTCAGTACTTC. Residues: CASKGNKNIQYF.

Sample share makes this clone medium-sized (0.01 to 0.1%). This sequence joins TRBV9 and TRBJ2-1; TRBD1 is a possible D gene (6 bases). The germline V gene encodes CDR1 SGDLS and CDR2 YYNGEE. This CDR3 has 17 residues. Trimming removed 0 bases at V and 1 base at J, with 14 bases between. The CDR3 DNA reads TGTGCCAGCAGCGTAGAGGTGGGGGCGGTGTCCTACAATGAGCAGTTCTTC. Protein product: CASSVEVGAVSYNEQFF.

The rearrangement joins TRBV6-2 or TRBV6-3 to TRBJ2-7, with TRBD1 identical over 9 bases. V shed 8 bases and J 2 bases; nucleotides not matched to a gene: 10. CDR3 length: 15 amino acids. Germline CDR1 and CDR2: MNHEY and SVGEGT. The CDR3 DNA reads TGTGCCAGCCAGACAGGGGGAGGGGATACCTACGAGCAGTACTTC. This gives the protein CASQTGGGDTYEQYF.